This record looks at one TCR beta chain sequence and its context. This entry comes from a study of radiotherapy plus CTLA-4 blockade in lung cancer. Assay: immunoSEQ multiplex PCR; the TCRdb copy retains only in-frame clones and omits some. The table lists around 100,000 clones, 70% to 85% of them singletons. This CDR3 region has 17 residues. J gave up 0 bases and V 6 bases, and 4 bases lay outside the gene matches. Germline CDR1 ENHRY, CDR2 SYGVKD. This rearrangement joins TRBV10-3 to TRBJ2-1; 14 bases agree with TRBD2. This TCR came from a human donor with non-small cell lung cancer that progressed on radiotherapy plus ipilimumab. Some clones in this sample may be carry-over from other donors' samples. The sample here was peripheral blood, taken from a patient treated with radiotherapy plus ipilimumab. DNA for the CDR3: TGTGCCATCAGAGGGACTAGCGGGGGAGACTCCTACAATGAGCAGTTCTTC. As protein: CAIRGTSGGDSYNEQFF.